This entry describes one T cell receptor beta chain. The data derive from a study of CD8 T cells in ankylosing spondylitis. Trimming took 11 bases from V and 3 from J, leaving 11 bases between them. CDR1 MNHEY and CDR2 SMNVEV come from the germline V gene (reference sequence). The CDR3 consists of 12 residues. TCRdb redid the calling of the 5' RACE reads with MiXCR, one entry per CDR3 protein. Seen here are under 200,000 distinct CDR3 sequences, 8.5% to 10% observed once, and the top ten hold around 15%. This sequence originates from a female donor with ankylosing spondylitis or in good health (not recorded which). Sequenced input: blood, either unsorted or a sorted T cell fraction (not recorded which). The gene calls are TRBV27 and TRBJ2-1; no clear D gene. CDR3 DNA sequence: TGTGCCTCGACTCGGGTCTACAATGAGCAGTTCTTC. This encodes CASTRVYNEQFF.